What follows are 2 T cell receptor beta chains derived from one specimen sequenced in a study of cytomegalovirus exposure and HLA in healthy donors. Use of 60 Vbeta and 13 Jbeta primers characterized the PCR. The data were produced by immunoSEQ multiplex PCR, yet TCRdb's version contains in-frame clones alone and is incomplete. This sample carries some 150,000 clones, roughly 82% of them seen once, and the ten largest clones take approximately 3.2%. Sequencing input: PBMCs. These receptors originate from a man between 18 and 29 years old in good health and CMV-seropositive.

The gene calls are TRBV27 and TRBJ2-1; 11 bases line up with TRBD2. The CDR3 runs to 16 residues. Germline V lookup: CDR1 MNHEY, CDR2 SMNVEV (reference sequence). Germline trimming cut 5 bases from V and 5 bases from J; bases unmatched to any gene: 8. The CDR3: CASSDLLAGVHNEQFF. The DNA for the CDR3 is TGTGCCAGCAGTGATTTACTAGCGGGAGTACACAATGAGCAGTTCTTC.

The J gene is TRBJ1-3, the V gene TRBV28, with 8 bases identical to TRBD1. CDR1 is MDHEN, CDR2 SYDVKM, per germline. The CDR3 is 14 residues long. V was pared by 6 bases and J by 1 base, with 2 bases of the junction left unmatched. The CDR3 nucleotides read TGTGCCAGCAGGCGGACAGGGTCTGGAAACACCATATATTTT. Translation gives CASRRTGSGNTIYF.